Below, 25 T cell receptor beta chains from the same sample are listed, as sequenced in a study of T cell repertoires in cytomegalovirus infection (dated by TCRdb to about 2019). The sample was run on an Illumina HiSeq 1500. TCRdb took the public reads, trimmed them with fastp at Q25, ran MiXCR for clone calling and kept in-frame beta chains. Each CDR3 protein appears once, grouped with its most common genes and DNA. The sample table contains approximately 500,000 distinct CDR3 sequences; only one count was recorded for 10% to 12% of them. The ten most abundant clones make up roughly a tenth of the sample. The specimen sequenced was PBMCs. The receptors were sampled from a human donor in good health (CMV status not recorded). Some clones in this sample may be carry-over from other donors' samples.

This clonotype was recorded at least ten times. The V and J genes are TRBV7-9 and TRBJ2-1; D is uncertain. The CDR3 is made up of 12 amino acids. Germline CDR1 reads SEHNR; CDR2 reads FQNEAQ (reference sequence). With 5 bases removed from V and 12 bases from J, the gap between germline ends came to 14 bases. The CDR3 DNA reads TGTGCCAGCAGCCATGTGGGCCAGGTGCAGTTCTTC. Translation gives CASSHVGQVQFF.

This clonotype was seen only a few times. The CDR3: CASPSRAGELFF. CDR3 DNA sequence: TGTGCCAGCCCCTCCCGGGCCGGGGAGCTGTTTTTT. This chain uses TRBV28 with TRBJ2-2; D is ambiguous. The CDR3 has 12 amino acids. Germline values: CDR1 MDHEN, CDR2 SYDVKM. Between the trimmed V and J ends, which lost 8 bases and 6 bases, there was a span of 10 bases.

This clonotype was counted ten times or more. The chain carries TRBV7-2 and TRBJ2-1, with 9 bases matching TRBD2. With V trimmed by 5 bases and J by 4 bases, 6 bases remained unmatched. Germline V gene lookup returns CDR1 SGHTA and CDR2 FQGNSA. This CDR3 is 15 amino acids long. DNA for the CDR3: TGTGCCAGCAGCCCCACTAGCGGGTTTTACAATGAGCAGTTCTTC. It specifies CASSPTSGFYNEQFF.

In its sample, this clonotype was seen many times. The chain combines TRBV6-6 with TRBJ1-4; D ambiguous. Per the germline V gene, CDR1 is MNHNY and CDR2 is SVGAGI (reference sequence). The V and J ends lost 2 bases and 5 bases respectively, with 18 bases between them. The CDR3 runs to 17 residues. In DNA form, the CDR3 reads TGTGCCAGCAGTTACCCCAATTGGCAGACCCTAAATGAAAAACTGTTTTTT. Protein sequence: CASSYPNWQTLNEKLFF.

Only a few counts were recorded for this clonotype. The gene calls are TRBV24-1 and TRBJ2-2; D is undetermined. V was pared by 5 bases and J by 7 bases, with 7 bases between. This CDR3 is built from 12 residues. CDR1 and CDR2 from the germline V gene are KGHDR and SFDVKD. The CDR3 is CATSGQVGELFF. In DNA, the CDR3 is TGTGCCACCAGTGGGCAGGTCGGGGAGCTGTTTTTT.

On this clonotype: Its ends do not fully match the called genes, so a read error is possible. This sequence joins TRBV25-1 and TRBJ2-7; 7 bases map to TRBD1. Germline CDR1 and CDR2: MGHDK and SYGVNS. The CDR3 length is 15 residues. For the CDR3, the DNA is TGTGCCAGCAGTGAATACGAAGCCAGGGGGAGCAACTTCGCCTTC. Its protein product is CASSEYEARGSNFAF.

This clonotype appeared many times. J is TRBJ2-1 and V is TRBV10-3, with D perhaps TRBD1 or TRBD2 (7 bases each). The CDR3 covers 13 residues. V was cut by 7 bases and J by 5 bases, with 12 bases left in between. CDR1 and CDR2 (germline): ENHRY, SYGVKD. In DNA, the CDR3 is TGTGCCATCAAGACAGGGAGGGACAATGAGCAGTTCTTC. Translation gives CAIKTGRDNEQFF.

The chain employs TRBV19 and TRBJ1-6; D is undetermined. The CDR3 loop spans 17 amino acids. Germline loops: CDR1 LNHDA, CDR2 SQIVND (reference sequence). Trimming took off 2 bases at V and 7 bases at J, with 18 bases between the two ends. The DNA for the CDR3 is TGTGCCAGTAGTATAATGCCAGGCGGGGAGGACAATTCACCCCTCCACTTT. Amino acids: CASSIMPGGEDNSPLHF.

The V gene is TRBV7-9, the J gene TRBJ2-3, with no clear D. Germline V gene data show CDR1 as SEHNR and CDR2 as FQNEAQ (reference sequence). This CDR3 is built from 12 residues. Trimming left V 7 bases short and J 1 base short, with 6 bases between. CDR3 sequence (DNA): TGTGCCAGCAATTGGGGCACAGATACGCAGTATTTT. It is translated as CASNWGTDTQYF.

The chain joins TRBV5-4 to TRBJ2-6; D may match TRBD1 or TRBD2 (6 bases each). Trimming cost V 4 bases and J 3 bases, with 14 bases left between them. CDR1 and CDR2 from the germline V gene are SGHNT and YYREEE (reference sequence). CDR3 length equals 16 residues. In DNA, the CDR3 is TGTGCCAGCAGCGCGCAAGGGGGGTTTGGGGCCAACGTCCTGACTTTC. Translating it yields CASSAQGGFGANVLTF.

This clonotype was seen at least ten times. V gene TRBV6-1 combines with J gene TRBJ1-5; maybe TRBD1 (6 bases). Germline CDR1 is MNHNS and CDR2 is SASEGT. Trimming shortened V by 2 bases and J by 8 bases, and 19 bases separated the two germline ends. The CDR3 loop spans 16 amino acids. CDR3 DNA sequence: TGTGCCAGCAGTGAAAGGGGGGGGCCGATGATTAAGCCCCAGCATTTT. The encoded protein is CASSERGGPMIKPQHF.

The chain's CDR3 is CSVDKGSPDGYTF. Written as DNA, the CDR3 is TGCAGCGTTGATAAGGGTTCCCCAGATGGCTACACCTTC. The gene calls are TRBV29-1 and TRBJ1-2; D call uncertain. Trimming stripped 3 bases from V and 6 bases from J, with 14 bases between. Germline assignment: CDR1 SQVTM and CDR2 ANQGSEA. CDR3 length: 13 residues.

This clonotype was seen repeatedly, ten times or more. The chain links TRBV12-3 or TRBV12-4 to TRBJ1-1; D is undetermined. The germline V and J ends were trimmed by 0 bases and 2 bases, with 7 bases remaining between them. The length of the CDR3 is 14 residues. The CDR3 loop is CASSLAGYNTEAFF. The CDR3 DNA reads TGTGCCAGCAGTTTAGCGGGGTATAACACTGAAGCTTTCTTT.

In its sample, this clonotype was seen a few times. The rearrangement uses TRBV2 and TRBJ1-3; maybe TRBD1 (6 bases). This CDR3 comprises 15 residues. The V end lost 8 bases, the J end lost 2 bases, and 16 bases lay between the germline ends. The germline V gene encodes CDR1 SNHLY and CDR2 FYNNEI. DNA for the CDR3: TGTGCCAGCTTAACACAGGGATTACCTGGAAACACCATATATTTT. Residues: CASLTQGLPGNTIYF. The full variable domain, with the rest looked up from reference TRBV2 and TRBJ1-3, is EPEVTQTPSHQVTQMGQEVILRCVPISNHLYFYWYRQILGQKVEFLVSFYNNEISEKSEIFDDQFSVERPDGSNFTLKIRSTKLEDSAMYFCASLTQGLPGNTIYFGEGSWLTVV.

The sample holds many counts of this clonotype. The genes are TRBV5-6 and TRBJ1-2; D possibly corresponds to TRBD1 (6 bases). The CDR3 consists of 14 residues. The V gene lost 4 bases and the J gene lost 0 bases, with 10 bases spanning the gap. Germline V gene data show CDR1 as SGHDT and CDR2 as YYEEEE. CDR3 in amino acids: CASSNRAANYGYTF. Here the CDR3 DNA reads TGTGCCAGCAGCAACAGGGCTGCTAACTATGGCTACACCTTC.

The chain is built from TRBV9 and TRBJ2-1; 10 bases are shared with TRBD2. V lost 5 bases and J lost 12; bases outside the gene matches: 11. This CDR3 is 14 amino acids long. CDR1 and CDR2 from the germline V gene are SGDLS and YYNGEE. CDR3: CASSQGTSVLGQFF. The CDR3, as DNA: TGTGCCAGCAGTCAAGGGACTAGCGTCCTAGGGCAGTTCTTC. The full variable domain, in which reference TRBV9 and TRBJ2-1 provide the parts outside the CDR3, is DSGVTQTPKHLITATGQRVTLRCSPRSGDLSVYWYQQSLDQGLQFLIQYYNGEERAKGNILERFSAQQFPDLHSELNLSSLELGDSALYFCASSQGTSVLGQFFGPGTRLTVL.

This clonotype came up a few times. The chain links TRBV29-1 to TRBJ2-1, with TRBD2 identical over 13 bases. V dropped 7 bases and J dropped 4; count of bases not matched to a gene: 7. Germline-derived CDR1 and CDR2 are SQVTM and ANQGSEA. This CDR3 has 15 residues. CDR3: CSARTGLAGYNEQFF. CDR3 nucleotide sequence: TGCAGCGCCCGGACGGGACTAGCGGGGTACAATGAGCAGTTCTTC.

This clonotype was detected many times. The V call is TRBV7-3, the J call TRBJ2-1, with a possible D match to TRBD2 (5 bases). From germline, CDR1 is SGHTA and CDR2 FQGTGA. The CDR3 covers 14 residues. V dropped 5 bases and J dropped 8 bases, with 16 bases sitting between them. The CDR3, as DNA: TGTGCCAGCAGCCCCGGTTGGGGAGTGGATGAGCAGTTCTTC. As protein: CASSPGWGVDEQFF.

The V and J genes are TRBV19 and TRBJ1-6; D remains unclear. Trimming shortened V by 6 bases and J by 6 bases, and 9 bases separated the two germline ends. The CDR3 is 13 amino acids. CDR1 is LNHDA and CDR2 is SQIVND in the germline V gene (reference sequence). For the CDR3, the DNA is TGTGCCAGTAGGCGGAACATTAATTCACCCCTCCACTTT. Its translation: CASRRNINSPLHF.

Ten or more counts support this clonotype. J is TRBJ2-3 and V is TRBV7-3; D call uncertain. The CDR3 has 13 amino acids. Looked up from germline, CDR1 is SGHTA and CDR2 is FQGTGA. Trimming took 0 bases from V and 6 from J, leaving 7 bases between them. The CDR3 DNA reads as TGTGCCAGCAGCTTAACGTGGCAGGATACGCAGTATTTT. Its protein is CASSLTWQDTQYF.

The CDR3 nucleotides read TGCAGTGCTAGACAGGGGGCGAATCAGCCCCAGCATTTT. Translated, it gives CSARQGANQPQHF. This rearrangement joins TRBV20-1 to TRBJ1-5; TRBD1 aligns across 8 bases. The CDR3 spans 13 residues. J gave up 4 bases and V 2 bases, and 1 base lay outside the gene matches. Germline V gives CDR1 DFQATT, CDR2 SNEGSKA (reference sequence).

The chain recombines TRBV12-3 or TRBV12-4 with TRBJ2-1, with no clear D. V lost 2 bases and J lost 4, with 3 bases in between. The CDR3 loop spans 12 amino acids. This chain's CDR3 is CASSLMYNEQFF. The CDR3, as DNA: TGTGCCAGCAGTTTAATGTACAATGAGCAGTTCTTC.

At least ten counts were recorded for this clonotype. V gene TRBV28 combines with J gene TRBJ2-7; 10 bases fit TRBD2. This CDR3 contains 14 residues. J lost 4 bases, V lost 5 bases, and 5 bases had no gene match. Germline V gives CDR1 MDHEN, CDR2 SYDVKM. The chain's CDR3 is CASSISGGTYEQYF. For the CDR3, the DNA is TGTGCCAGCAGTATTAGCGGGGGGACTTACGAGCAGTACTTC.

This clonotype appeared many times. The chain carries TRBV7-8 and TRBJ2-5; the D gene is possibly TRBD1 (6 bases). The CDR3 runs 15 residues. The V gene's germline CDR1 is SGHVS and CDR2 FQNEAQ. V dropped 4 bases and J dropped 2 bases, with 14 bases sitting between them. CDR3 DNA sequence: TGTGCCAGCAGCTCAAGCCCGGACAGTCAAGAGACCCAGTACTTC. Translating it yields CASSSSPDSQETQYF. The whole variable domain, remainder taken from reference TRBV7-8 and TRBJ2-5, is GAGVSQSPRYKVAKRGQDVALRCDPISGHVSLFWYQQALGQGPEFLTYFQNEAQLDKSGLPSDRFFAERPEGSVSTLKIQRTQQEDSAVYLCASSSSPDSQETQYFGPGTRLLVL.

In this sample, this clonotype turned up a few times. V gene TRBV19 combines with J gene TRBJ1-1, with 9 bases identical to TRBD1. This CDR3 spans 13 amino acids. In germline, CDR1 is LNHDA, CDR2 SQIVND (reference sequence). V trimming: 10 bases; J trimming: 8 bases; junction bases outside the gene matches: 11. The CDR3: CATLDRGSAEAFF. The DNA for the CDR3 is TGTGCCACCCTGGACAGGGGATCTGCGGAAGCTTTCTTT. Combining the CDR3 with reference TRBV19 and TRBJ1-1 gives the whole variable domain DGGITQSPKYLFRKEGQNVTLSCEQNLNHDAMYWYRQDPGQGLRLIYYSQIVNDFQKGDIAEGYSVSREKKESFPLTVTSAQKNPTAFYLCATLDRGSAEAFFGQGTRLTVV.